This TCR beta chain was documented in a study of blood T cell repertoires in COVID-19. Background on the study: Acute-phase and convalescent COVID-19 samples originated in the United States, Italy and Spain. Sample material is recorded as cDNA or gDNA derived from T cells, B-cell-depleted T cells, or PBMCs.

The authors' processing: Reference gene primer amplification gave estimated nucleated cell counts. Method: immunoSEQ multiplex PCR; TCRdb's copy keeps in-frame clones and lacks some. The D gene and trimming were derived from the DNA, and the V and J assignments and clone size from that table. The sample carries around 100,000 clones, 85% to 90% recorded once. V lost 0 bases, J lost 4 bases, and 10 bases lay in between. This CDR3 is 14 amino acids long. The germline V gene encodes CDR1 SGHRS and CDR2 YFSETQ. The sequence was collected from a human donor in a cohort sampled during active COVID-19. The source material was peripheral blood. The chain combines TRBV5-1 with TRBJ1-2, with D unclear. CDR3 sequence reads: CASSLDTLIYGYTF. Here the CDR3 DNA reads TGCGCCAGCAGCTTGGACACCTTGATCTATGGCTACACCTTC.